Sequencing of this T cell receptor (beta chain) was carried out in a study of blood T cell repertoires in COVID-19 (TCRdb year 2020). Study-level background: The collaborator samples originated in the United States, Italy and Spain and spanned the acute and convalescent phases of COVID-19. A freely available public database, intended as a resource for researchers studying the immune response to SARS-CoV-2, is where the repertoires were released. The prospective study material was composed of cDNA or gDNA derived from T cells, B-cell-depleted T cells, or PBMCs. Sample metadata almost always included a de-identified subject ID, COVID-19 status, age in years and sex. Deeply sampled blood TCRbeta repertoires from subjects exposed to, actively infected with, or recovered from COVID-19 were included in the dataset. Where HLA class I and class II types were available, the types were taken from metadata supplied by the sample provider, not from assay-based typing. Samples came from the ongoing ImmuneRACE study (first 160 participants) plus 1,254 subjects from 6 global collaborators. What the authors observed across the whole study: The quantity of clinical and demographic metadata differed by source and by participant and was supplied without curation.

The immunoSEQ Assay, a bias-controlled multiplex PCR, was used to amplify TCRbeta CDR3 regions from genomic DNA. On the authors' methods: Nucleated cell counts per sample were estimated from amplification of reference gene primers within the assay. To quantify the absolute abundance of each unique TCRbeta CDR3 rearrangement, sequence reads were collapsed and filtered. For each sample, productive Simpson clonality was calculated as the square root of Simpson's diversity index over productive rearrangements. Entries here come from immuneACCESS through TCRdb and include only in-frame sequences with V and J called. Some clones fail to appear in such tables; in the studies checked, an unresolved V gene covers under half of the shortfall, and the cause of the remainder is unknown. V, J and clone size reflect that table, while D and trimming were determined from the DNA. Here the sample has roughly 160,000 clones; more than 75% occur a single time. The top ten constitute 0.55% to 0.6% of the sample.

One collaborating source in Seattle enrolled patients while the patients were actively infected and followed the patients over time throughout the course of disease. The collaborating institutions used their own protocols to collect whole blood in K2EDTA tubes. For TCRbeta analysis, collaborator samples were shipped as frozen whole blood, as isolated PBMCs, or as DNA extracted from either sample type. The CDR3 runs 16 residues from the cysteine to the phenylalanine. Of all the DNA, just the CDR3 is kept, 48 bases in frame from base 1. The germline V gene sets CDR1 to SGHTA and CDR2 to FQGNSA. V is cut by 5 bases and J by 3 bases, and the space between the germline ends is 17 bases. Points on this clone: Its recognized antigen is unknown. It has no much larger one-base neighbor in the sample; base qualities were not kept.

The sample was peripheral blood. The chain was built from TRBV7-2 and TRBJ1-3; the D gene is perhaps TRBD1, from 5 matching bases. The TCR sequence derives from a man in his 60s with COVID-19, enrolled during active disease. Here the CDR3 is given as CASSPGGGLGGNTIYF. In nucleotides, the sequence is TGTGCCAGCAGCCCTGGGGGGGGTTTGGGTGGAAACACCATATATTTT.